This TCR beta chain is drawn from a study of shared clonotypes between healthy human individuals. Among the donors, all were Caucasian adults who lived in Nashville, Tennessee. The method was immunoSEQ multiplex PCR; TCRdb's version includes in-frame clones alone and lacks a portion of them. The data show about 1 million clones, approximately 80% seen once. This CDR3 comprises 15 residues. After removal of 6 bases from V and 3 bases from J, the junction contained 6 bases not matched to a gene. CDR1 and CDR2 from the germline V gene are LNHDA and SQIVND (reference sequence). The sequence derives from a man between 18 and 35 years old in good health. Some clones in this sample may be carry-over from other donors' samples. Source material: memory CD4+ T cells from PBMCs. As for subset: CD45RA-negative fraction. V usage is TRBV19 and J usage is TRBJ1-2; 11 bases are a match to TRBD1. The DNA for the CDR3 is TGTGCCAGTAGCGGACAGGGGGCTCGATACTATGGCTACACCTTC. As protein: CASSGQGARYYGYTF. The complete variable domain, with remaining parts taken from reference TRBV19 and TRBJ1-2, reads DGGITQSPKYLFRKEGQNVTLSCEQNLNHDAMYWYRQDPGQGLRLIYYSQIVNDFQKGDIAEGYSVSREKKESFPLTVTSAQKNPTAFYLCASSGQGARYYGYTFGSGTRLTVV.